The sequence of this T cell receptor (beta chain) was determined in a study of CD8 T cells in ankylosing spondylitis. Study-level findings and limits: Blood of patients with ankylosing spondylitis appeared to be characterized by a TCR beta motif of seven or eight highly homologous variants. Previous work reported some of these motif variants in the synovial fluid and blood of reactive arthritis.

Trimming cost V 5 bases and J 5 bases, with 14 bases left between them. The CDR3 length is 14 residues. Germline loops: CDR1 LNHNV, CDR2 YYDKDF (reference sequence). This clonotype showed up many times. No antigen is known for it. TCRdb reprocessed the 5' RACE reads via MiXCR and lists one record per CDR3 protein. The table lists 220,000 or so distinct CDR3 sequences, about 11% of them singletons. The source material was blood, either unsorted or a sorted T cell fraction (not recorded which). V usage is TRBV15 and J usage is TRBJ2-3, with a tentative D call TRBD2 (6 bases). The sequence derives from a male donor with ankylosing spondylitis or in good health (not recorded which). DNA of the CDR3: TGTGCCACCAGCGTTGGGGACTCAAGAGATACGCAGTATTTT. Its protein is CATSVGDSRDTQYF.